The 5 T cell receptor beta chains given below trace back to one sample, sequenced in a study of cytomegalovirus exposure and HLA in healthy donors. Vbeta (60) and Jbeta (13) primers were used in the PCR. TCRdb's copy holds only in-frame clones and misses some; the assay was immunoSEQ multiplex PCR. This sample yields roughly 100,000 clones, of which around 60% are seen a single time; around 3.3% belongs to the top ten. Specimen: PBMCs. The receptors stem from a woman aged 45-60 years in good health and CMV-seronegative.

The rearrangement links TRBV5-1 to TRBJ1-1; possibly TRBD1 for D (6 bases). The germline V gene encodes CDR1 SGHRS and CDR2 YFSETQ. The V and J ends lost 2 bases and 4 bases respectively, with 12 bases between them. The CDR3 consists of 14 residues. DNA of the CDR3: TGCGCCAGCAGCTTAGCCAGGGGTGGCACTGAAGCTTTCTTT. Translation gives CASSLARGGTEAFF.

The DNA for the CDR3 is TGTGCCAGTAGTATCGACACAGGGTTTTCTCAGCCCCAGCATTTT. The encoded protein is CASSIDTGFSQPQHF. The rearrangement joins TRBV19 to TRBJ1-5, with a tentative D call TRBD1 (6 bases). V was cut by 3 bases and J by 6 bases, with 15 bases left in between. The CDR3 runs to 15 residues. Germline loops: CDR1 LNHDA, CDR2 SQIVND (reference sequence).

The chain has TRBV7-2 and TRBJ2-1, with D perhaps matching TRBD2 (5 bases). The CDR3 runs 15 residues. Trimming stripped 5 bases from V and 0 bases from J, with 11 bases between. CDR1 SGHTA and CDR2 FQGNSA come from the germline V gene. The CDR3, as DNA: TGTGCCAGCAGCCCCGCGGGCTACTCCTACAATGAGCAGTTCTTC. Its protein is CASSPAGYSYNEQFF.

This clone has only one observation. This chain links TRBV30 with TRBJ1-4; no reliable D call. V was trimmed by 2 bases and J by 8 bases, leaving 15 bases between them. Germline-derived CDR1 and CDR2 are GTSNPN and SVGIG (reference sequence). The CDR3 loop spans 14 amino acids. CDR3: CAWSRSQREEKLFF. The CDR3, as DNA: TGTGCCTGGAGTCGGTCCCAACGAGAAGAAAAACTGTTTTTT.

The CDR3 bases are TGTGCCAGCTCACCGGGCAGGGAAAGGGATACGCAGTATTTT. This sequence encodes CASSPGRERDTQYF. The V gene is TRBV18, the J gene TRBJ2-3, with a tentative D call TRBD1 (5 bases). In germline, CDR1 is KGHSH, CDR2 LQKENI. The CDR3 length is 14 residues. V lost 3 bases, J lost 6 bases, and 13 bases lay in between.